The clone carrying this T cell receptor (beta chain) occurred many times. Its target is not known. Time point reported: newly diagnosed GD, antithyroid drugs for less than 3 months. From RNA extracted from PBMCs, the TCR library was made. Patients met American Thyroid Association criteria for Graves' disease. Arm-PCR with iRepertoire HTBI primers amplified the CDR3 regions for these TCR beta libraries. TCRdb reprocessed the multiplex PCR reads via MiXCR and lists one record per CDR3 protein. This sample carries fewer than 650,000 distinct CDR3 sequences, roughly 16% of them seen once, and the ten largest clones take more than 10%. This sample stems from a study of regulatory T cells in long-lasting Graves disease. Study-wide results and caveats: Persistent disease was characterized by preferential usage of TRBV28, TRBJ1-2 and TRBJ2-5.

The V gene's germline CDR1 is SGHVS and CDR2 FQNEAQ. This CDR3 region has 18 residues. Trimming cost V 2 bases and J 0 bases; bases outside gene matches: 10. These same data were also listed under a study on T cells in Graves' hyperthyroidism and ophthalmopathy. That source adds: HTBI primers drove first-round RT-PCR of the TCR CDR3. Peripheral blood also featured most of the thyroid clonotypes expanded above 0.001.

The clonotype comes from a man in his late teens or twenties with Graves disease. The material sequenced was peripheral blood mononuclear cells (PBMCs), taken at new diagnosis, from a patient treated with antithyroid drugs. This chain links TRBV7-8 with TRBJ2-7; the match to TRBD2 covers 10 bases. This CDR3 is CASSLLGSGRYRSYEQYF. In DNA form, the CDR3 reads TGTGCCAGCAGCTTATTGGGTAGCGGGAGGTACCGCTCCTACGAGCAGTACTTC.